This passage covers 18 T cell receptor beta chains from one sample sequenced in a study of T cells in Graves' hyperthyroidism and ophthalmopathy (dated 2019 in TCRdb). Library construction relied on multiplex PCR. TCRdb records Illumina HiSeq 2000 as the sequencer. The TCR beta CDR3 regions were amplified from the RNA transcripts. For the first round of RT-PCR on the TCR CDR3, the HTBI primer set was used together with the Qiagen OneStep RT-PCR kit. TCRdb reran the public reads through fastp at Q25 and MiXCR, keeping productive beta chains. A single entry per CDR3 protein holds the most common genes and DNA from its merged rows. This sample gives about 360,000 distinct CDR3 sequences in total; over 10% of them show up just once. The top ten clones comprise roughly 9.2% of the sample. The sample comprised blood. These receptors all come from a woman in her late teens or twenties with Graves' hyperthyroidism.

This clonotype was seen repeatedly, ten times or more. V and J are TRBV6-2 or TRBV6-3 and TRBJ1-5; maybe TRBD1 (5 bases). CDR1 is MNHEY and CDR2 is SVGEGT in the germline V gene. V was trimmed by 2 bases and J by 4 bases, leaving 18 bases between them. The CDR3 covers 17 residues. Written as DNA, the CDR3 is TGTGCCAGCAGTTACCAACCGGGACTCCTCGGTAATCAGCCCCAGCATTTT. Translated: CASSYQPGLLGNQPQHF.

In this sample, this clonotype turned up many times. The germline gene is not matched at one end of the junction; a read error may be the cause. The gene calls are TRBV28 and TRBJ1-2, with 7 bases aligning to TRBD1. CDR1 is MDHEN, CDR2 SYDVKM, per germline. CDR3 size: 16 residues. CDR3 in amino acids: CASGLLGTADFRGYTF. DNA of the CDR3: TGTGCCAGCGGTTTATTGGGGACAGCCGACTTCCGTGGCTACACCTTC.

This clonotype has just a few counts. The V gene is TRBV20-1, the J gene TRBJ1-5; possibly TRBD1 for D (5 bases). Germline V gene lookup returns CDR1 DFQATT and CDR2 SNEGSKA (reference sequence). This CDR3 contains 21 residues. V shed 3 bases and J shed 0 bases, with 30 bases lying between them. CDR3 residues: CSARPSPVLAVGGDSNQPQHF. CDR3 coding DNA: TGCAGTGCTAGGCCCTCCCCCGTTTTAGCGGTCGGGGGGGATAGCAATCAGCCCCAGCATTTT.

The chain couples TRBV6-1 to TRBJ1-1; TRBD1 aligns across 9 bases. Germline CDR1 MNHNS, CDR2 SASEGT. The J segment lost 6 bases and the V segment lost 5 bases, leaving 7 bases of the junction unmatched. CDR3 length: 14 residues. The CDR3 sequence: CASSPGQGYAEAFF. The CDR3 DNA sequence: TGTGCCAGCAGTCCGGGACAGGGATACGCTGAAGCTTTCTTT.

Many counts were recorded for this clonotype. The chain couples TRBV7-3 to TRBJ2-7, with D hard to call. Trimming stripped 0 bases from V and 4 bases from J, with 4 bases between. The CDR3 contains 12 residues. Germline CDR1 and CDR2: SGHTA and FQGTGA. This chain's CDR3 is CASSLTWYEQYF. CDR3 DNA sequence: TGTGCCAGCAGCTTAACGTGGTACGAGCAGTACTTC.

This clonotype was counted only a few times. The chain couples TRBV19 to TRBJ2-5; 8 nucleotides line up with TRBD2. The ends lost 4 bases at V and 5 bases at J; junction bases unmatched: 9. Germline CDR1 is LNHDA and CDR2 is SQIVND (reference sequence). This CDR3 has 15 residues. CDR3 amino acids: CASSTGGGHVETQYF. The CDR3 DNA sequence: TGTGCCAGTAGTACGGGGGGGGGACACGTGGAGACCCAGTACTTC.

This clonotype was counted at least ten times. The V call is TRBV7-6, the J call TRBJ2-7, with a possible D match to TRBD2 (6 bases). This CDR3 contains 15 residues. Trimming pared 3 bases from V and 2 bases from J, leaving 14 bases between. The germline V gene encodes CDR1 SGHVS and CDR2 FNYEAQ. CDR3 protein: CASSLGTGSTYEQYF. CDR3 nucleotide sequence: TGTGCCAGCAGCTTGGGGACTGGAAGTACCTACGAGCAGTACTTC.

This clonotype was detected ten times or more. V usage is TRBV7-2 and J usage is TRBJ2-1; TRBD2 agrees at 7 bases. V shed 1 base and J 6 bases; nucleotides not matched to a gene: 12. Germline CDR1 reads SGHTA; CDR2 reads FQGNSA. The CDR3 loop spans 17 amino acids. The CDR3, as DNA: TGTGCCAGCAGCTTAGAATCCTGGACTAGTTTAAGCAATGAGCAGTTCTTC. This encodes CASSLESWTSLSNEQFF.

Ten or more counts support this clonotype. The rearrangement uses TRBV7-3 and TRBJ2-3; D not certain. Looked up from germline, CDR1 is SGHTA and CDR2 is FQGTGA. The V end lost 3 bases, the J end lost 4 bases, and 8 bases lay between the germline ends. The CDR3 runs to 13 residues. The CDR3 DNA reads TGTGCCAGCAGCTTCGATTGGGCAGATACGCAGTATTTT. Its protein product is CASSFDWADTQYF.

This clonotype was seen repeatedly, ten times or more. The rearrangement joins TRBV5-1 to TRBJ1-1; the D is unclear. The CDR3 has 13 amino acids. Trimming took 4 bases from V and 0 from J, leaving 7 bases between them. Germline-derived CDR1 and CDR2 are SGHRS and YFSETQ. The CDR3 sequence: CASSPTMNTEAFF. Written as DNA, the CDR3 is TGCGCCAGCAGCCCAACTATGAACACTGAAGCTTTCTTT.

This clonotype was detected only a few times. This chain joins TRBV5-4 and TRBJ2-1; possibly TRBD1 for D (5 bases). The germline V gene has CDR1 SGHNT and CDR2 YYREEE (reference sequence). The CDR3 runs 14 residues. V was cut by 1 base and J by 9 bases, with 14 bases left in between. The CDR3: CASSLKGSNSEQFF. CDR3 nucleotides: TGTGCCAGCAGCTTGAAGGGGTCTAATTCTGAGCAGTTCTTC.

J is TRBJ1-1 and V is TRBV6-1; D uncertain. Germline values: CDR1 MNHNS, CDR2 SASEGT. V was shortened by 4 bases and J by 6 bases, with 6 bases between the two germline ends. The CDR3 is 11 residues long. Here the CDR3 DNA reads TGTGCCAGCAGTGCGGTCGCTGAAGCTTTCTTT. Its translation: CASSAVAEAFF.

This clonotype was recorded at least ten times. The rearrangement links TRBV27 to TRBJ1-2, with D possibly being TRBD1 (6 bases). CDR3 size: 19 residues. Germline V gives CDR1 MNHEY, CDR2 SMNVEV (reference sequence). V lost 5 bases, J lost 4 bases, and 29 bases lay in between. This CDR3 reads CASSRTGTSDVAGVYGYTF. The CDR3 coding sequence is TGTGCCAGCAGTCGAACCGGGACATCGGACGTGGCTGGGGTCTATGGCTACACCTTC.

In its sample, this clonotype was seen many times. The chain carries TRBV11-3 and TRBJ2-1; 8 nucleotides align to TRBD2. Unmatched junction bases numbered 12, after V lost 5 bases and J lost 9 bases. The CDR3 length is 15 residues. Per germline, CDR1 SGHNT and CDR2 YENEEA. CDR3 nucleotides: TGTGCCAGCAGCCGTCTCGCGGGAGGTTCCCCTGAGCAGTTCTTC. Its protein is CASSRLAGGSPEQFF.

The genes are TRBV19 and TRBJ2-2; TRBD2 matches 10 bases. Germline CDR1 and CDR2: LNHDA and SQIVND (reference sequence). This CDR3 is 15 amino acids long. The V segment lost 6 bases and the J segment 0 bases; nucleotides outside the gene matches: 1. The CDR3 is CASRGLASNTGELFF. As DNA, the CDR3 is TGTGCCAGTAGGGGACTAGCGTCGAACACCGGGGAGCTGTTTTTT.

In its sample, this clonotype was seen many times. The chain combines TRBV2 with TRBJ2-5; perhaps D is TRBD1 or TRBD2 (5 bases each). Between the trimmed V and J ends, which lost 5 bases and 5 bases, there was a span of 15 bases. This CDR3 region has 14 residues. Germline CDR1 reads SNHLY; CDR2 reads FYNNEI. CDR3 region: CASSSTGHRETQYF. DNA of the CDR3: TGTGCCAGCAGTTCAACGGGGCATCGGGAGACCCAGTACTTC.

The chain has TRBV6-5 and TRBJ2-3, with TRBD1 matching over 8 bases. The J segment lost 4 bases and the V segment lost 2 bases, leaving 8 bases of the junction unmatched. Germline CDR1 MNHEY, CDR2 SVGAGI. CDR3 length: 16 residues. This CDR3 is CASSYTVTGVADTQYF. The CDR3 DNA reads TGTGCCAGCAGTTACACAGTGACAGGGGTAGCAGATACGCAGTATTTT.

V usage is TRBV6-2 or TRBV6-3 and J usage is TRBJ2-1; 7 bases match TRBD1. Germline CDR1 reads MNHEY; CDR2 reads SVGEGT. The CDR3 is made up of 18 amino acids. Losses at the gene ends were 5 bases for V and 1 base for J; bases not matched to a gene: 14. The CDR3, as DNA: TGTGCCAGCAGTGACCCGCAGACAGGGTGGGTGTCCTACAATGAGCAGTTCTTC. It specifies CASSDPQTGWVSYNEQFF.